This T cell receptor beta chain was found in a study of T cells in localized non-small cell lung cancer. Assay used: immunoSEQ multiplex PCR; TCRdb lists only in-frame clones, some missing. The sample includes about 2,600 clones, about 22% of them seen just once. This clone was seen only a few times. Germline V gene data show CDR1 as MNHGY and CDR2 as SAAAGT. The ends were cut back, 5 bases at V and 5 bases at J, with 12 bases in the middle. This CDR3 comprises 13 residues. This specimen was lung tumor tissue, taken before any cancer treatment. The TCR sequence derives from a man aged 35 to 69 with stage II lung adenocarcinoma. The chain combines TRBV6-8 with TRBJ1-2; D is unclear. CDR3 protein: CASSRERDYGYTF. CDR3 coding DNA: TGTGCCAGCAGTCGGGAGAGGGATTATGGCTACACCTTC.